Listed below are T cell receptor beta chains from one sample, sequenced in a study of T cell responses to AZD1222 COVID-19 vaccine. The repertoire was sequenced with immunoSEQ multiplex PCR; TCRdb's copy has only in-frame clones and lacks some. This table holds approximately 120,000 clones, approximately 91% found once. Material: peripheral blood, obtained on day 0 of AZD1222 vaccination. These TCRs come from an adult in good health. Both conserved end residues are part of each CDR3. Each record gives: CDR3 protein, V gene, CDR3 length, D gene, J gene. D genes are given only for firm matches.

CDR3 protein: CASSVGGGTGELFF
V gene: TRBV9
CDR3 length: 14
D gene: NA
J gene: TRBJ2-2

CDR3 protein: CASSFGGAGNTIYF
V gene: TRBV7-3
CDR3 length: 14
D gene: NA
J gene: TRBJ1-3

CDR3 protein: CATSGGAANSPLHF
V gene: TRBV24-1
CDR3 length: 14
D gene: NA
J gene: TRBJ1-6

CDR3 protein: CASSTTGLGVGEQFF
V gene: TRBV7-3
CDR3 length: 15
D gene: TRBD2
J gene: TRBJ2-1

CDR3 protein: CASSRNRAGNTIYF
V gene: TRBV3-1/TRBV3-2
CDR3 length: 14
D gene: NA
J gene: TRBJ1-3

CDR3 protein: CASSRPGQGSYEQYF
V gene: TRBV5-1
CDR3 length: 15
D gene: TRBD1
J gene: TRBJ2-7

CDR3 protein: CASSLLALLHNQPQHF
V gene: TRBV5-5
CDR3 length: 16
D gene: NA
J gene: TRBJ1-5

CDR3 protein: CASSVRGLGETQYF
V gene: TRBV11-2
CDR3 length: 14
D gene: NA
J gene: TRBJ2-5

CDR3 protein: CASSLGSGALRTDTQYF
V gene: TRBV27
CDR3 length: 17
D gene: TRBD2
J gene: TRBJ2-3

CDR3 protein: CASSRRWGQSTDTQYF
V gene: TRBV5-8
CDR3 length: 16
D gene: NA
J gene: TRBJ2-3

CDR3 protein: CASSLQGRAYEQYF
V gene: TRBV5-4
CDR3 length: 14
D gene: NA
J gene: TRBJ2-7

CDR3 protein: CATSNWVNTEAFF
V gene: TRBV19
CDR3 length: 13
D gene: NA
J gene: TRBJ1-1

CDR3 protein: CATSDLPSGGADTQYF
V gene: TRBV24-1
CDR3 length: 16
D gene: TRBD2
J gene: TRBJ2-3

CDR3 protein: CASREWGGTGELFF
V gene: TRBV7-2
CDR3 length: 14
D gene: TRBD2
J gene: TRBJ2-2

CDR3 protein: CASGEKSTDTQYF
V gene: TRBV7-9
CDR3 length: 13
D gene: NA
J gene: TRBJ2-3

CDR3 protein: CASSLGTGWNTEAFF
V gene: TRBV4-1
CDR3 length: 15
D gene: TRBD1
J gene: TRBJ1-1

CDR3 protein: CASSPSAGLNSNQPQHF
V gene: TRBV7-2
CDR3 length: 17
D gene: NA
J gene: TRBJ1-5

CDR3 protein: CASSLAGRNYGYTF
V gene: TRBV5-4
CDR3 length: 14
D gene: NA
J gene: TRBJ1-2

CDR3 protein: CASLKNTEAFF
V gene: TRBV6-6
CDR3 length: 11
D gene: NA
J gene: TRBJ1-1

CDR3 protein: CASSLGRIYEQYF
V gene: TRBV5-1
CDR3 length: 13
D gene: NA
J gene: TRBJ2-7

CDR3 protein: CASSYSGRGGYGYTF
V gene: TRBV6-5
CDR3 length: 15
D gene: NA
J gene: TRBJ1-2

CDR3 protein: CASSLGTYNGNQPQHF
V gene: TRBV7-2
CDR3 length: 16
D gene: NA
J gene: TRBJ1-5

CDR3 protein: CASSLYPGNTEAFF
V gene: TRBV5-1
CDR3 length: 14
D gene: NA
J gene: TRBJ1-1

CDR3 protein: CASRDSVLHEQYF
V gene: TRBV7-2
CDR3 length: 13
D gene: NA
J gene: TRBJ2-7

CDR3 protein: CASSLVQGGYTF
V gene: TRBV12-3/TRBV12-4
CDR3 length: 12
D gene: NA
J gene: TRBJ1-2

CDR3 protein: CASRRKSGVQETQYF
V gene: TRBV6-5
CDR3 length: 15
D gene: TRBD2
J gene: TRBJ2-5

CDR3 protein: CASSGEGARKTQYF
V gene: TRBV9
CDR3 length: 14
D gene: NA
J gene: TRBJ2-5

CDR3 protein: CASSPLSGPTYSTDTQYF
V gene: TRBV18
CDR3 length: 18
D gene: NA
J gene: TRBJ2-3

CDR3 protein: CASSYSGLSTDTQYF
V gene: TRBV7-2
CDR3 length: 15
D gene: TRBD2
J gene: TRBJ2-3

CDR3 protein: CASSLVPGNTIYF
V gene: TRBV7-2
CDR3 length: 13
D gene: NA
J gene: TRBJ1-3

CDR3 protein: CAVDVKPYNEQFF
V gene: TRBV7-8
CDR3 length: 13
D gene: NA
J gene: TRBJ2-1

CDR3 protein: CASSERTGYTF
V gene: TRBV28
CDR3 length: 11
D gene: NA
J gene: TRBJ1-2

CDR3 protein: CASSAGDRVRQDTQYF
V gene: TRBV6-1
CDR3 length: 16
D gene: TRBD1
J gene: TRBJ2-3

CDR3 protein: CSARLGGYTF
V gene: TRBV20-1
CDR3 length: 10
D gene: NA
J gene: TRBJ1-2

CDR3 protein: CASSLGPQGGETDTQYF
V gene: TRBV5-1
CDR3 length: 17
D gene: NA
J gene: TRBJ2-3

CDR3 protein: CASSILGTGEQYF
V gene: TRBV19
CDR3 length: 13
D gene: NA
J gene: TRBJ2-7

CDR3 protein: CASSTLAGVSYEQYF
V gene: TRBV6-2/TRBV6-3
CDR3 length: 15
D gene: TRBD2
J gene: TRBJ2-7

CDR3 protein: CASSLAPRQGNSPLHF
V gene: TRBV7-8
CDR3 length: 16
D gene: TRBD1
J gene: TRBJ1-6

CDR3 protein: CASSSLGPYEQYF
V gene: TRBV27
CDR3 length: 13
D gene: NA
J gene: TRBJ2-7

CDR3 protein: CASSVGGQVLNYGYTF
V gene: TRBV27
CDR3 length: 16
D gene: TRBD1
J gene: TRBJ1-2

CDR3 protein: CASSLAGNEQFF
V gene: TRBV18
CDR3 length: 12
D gene: NA
J gene: TRBJ2-1